The 11 T cell receptor beta chains listed next were all sequenced from one sample in a study of cytomegalovirus exposure and HLA in healthy donors. Sequenced by immunoSEQ multiplex PCR; TCRdb stores in-frame clones only, minus some. The table records roughly 180,000 clones, more than 75% of them present only once. Sequencing was performed on PBMCs. These receptors came from a man aged 30-40 years in good health and CMV-seropositive.

The genes are TRBV29-1 and TRBJ2-7, with D maybe TRBD2 (6 bases). CDR3 size: 13 residues. The V and J ends lost 7 bases and 2 bases respectively, with 15 bases between them. Germline-derived CDR1 and CDR2 are SQVTM and ANQGSEA. DNA for the CDR3: TGCAGCGCTTACGGGACGGGAGCCTACGAGCAGTACTTC. Protein: CSAYGTGAYEQYF.

J is TRBJ2-3 and V is TRBV4-3, with D hard to call. Germline V CDR1 and CDR2: LGHNA, YSLEER. V was pared by 0 bases and J by 6 bases, with 13 bases between. This CDR3 is built from 15 residues. The CDR3 bases are TGCGCCAGCAGCCAAGATGGAAACGCCTGGGATACGCAGTATTTT. Amino acid sequence: CASSQDGNAWDTQYF.

The chain combines TRBV4-1 with TRBJ2-7, with D perhaps TRBD2 (7 bases). The CDR3 consists of 16 residues. Germline values: CDR1 MGHRA, CDR2 YSYEKL. V gave up 2 bases and J gave up 2 bases, with 16 bases separating them. The CDR3 protein is CASSQSPQGGTYEQYF. The CDR3 bases are TGCGCCAGCAGCCAATCTCCACAGGGAGGGACCTACGAGCAGTACTTC.

The chain couples TRBV9 to TRBJ2-3; D remains ambiguous. Germline CDR1 SGDLS, CDR2 YYNGEE. The CDR3 sequence is 12 residues long. Trimming removed 4 bases from V and 7 bases from J, with 10 bases in between. The CDR3 nucleotides are TGTGCCAGCAGCCCAAGTACCAATACGCAGTATTTT. Translation: CASSPSTNTQYF. The whole variable domain, filled in from reference TRBV9 and TRBJ2-3, reads DSGVTQTPKHLITATGQRVTLRCSPRSGDLSVYWYQQSLDQGLQFLIQYYNGEERAKGNILERFSAQQFPDLHSELNLSSLELGDSALYFCASSPSTNTQYFGPGTRLTVL.

The rearrangement uses TRBV7-2 and TRBJ2-5; the D is unclear. CDR3 length equals 14 residues. Trimming took 0 bases from V and 2 from J, leaving 7 bases between them. Germline CDR1 and CDR2: SGHTA and FQGNSA. The CDR3, as DNA: TGTGCCAGCAGCTTAGCGTCCGAACAAGAGACCCAGTACTTC. Translated: CASSLASEQETQYF.

As to this clone: Just one base apart from a much larger clone, this may be a read error. This chain links TRBV11-2 with TRBJ1-6; TRBD1 aligns across 8 bases. V was clipped by 5 bases and J by 6 bases; unmatched bases: 3. Germline-derived CDR1 and CDR2 are SGHAT and FQNNGV. This CDR3 has 14 residues. Here the CDR3 reads CASSSDRGNSPLHF. In nucleotides, the CDR3 is TGTGCCAGCAGCAGCGACAGGGGTAATTCACCCCTCCACTTT.

The chain uses TRBV7-2 and TRBJ2-5, with TRBD2 matching over 9 bases. Germline values: CDR1 SGHTA, CDR2 FQGNSA. This CDR3 contains 15 residues. The V and J ends lost 2 bases and 7 bases, in that order; junction bases with no gene match: 8. CDR3: CASSLSRGGAGTQYF. CDR3 in DNA: TGTGCCAGCAGCTTAAGTCGCGGGGGGGCGGGGACCCAGTACTTC.

The V and J genes are TRBV5-1 and TRBJ2-7; D is perhaps TRBD1 (6 bases). V was pared by 4 bases and J by 1 base, with 12 bases between. This CDR3 has 14 amino acids. Per the germline V gene, CDR1 is SGHRS and CDR2 is YFSETQ. Here the CDR3 reads CASSPPTGSYEQYF. The CDR3, as DNA: TGCGCCAGCAGCCCCCCGACAGGTTCCTACGAGCAGTACTTC.

V usage is TRBV5-1 and J usage is TRBJ2-7; D ambiguous. Looked up from germline, CDR1 is SGHRS and CDR2 is YFSETQ. Trimming took 4 bases from V and 0 from J, leaving 11 bases between them. The CDR3 runs 14 residues. CDR3 nucleotide sequence: TGCGCCAGCAGCCCGGACGGCGACTCCTACGAGCAGTACTTC. This encodes CASSPDGDSYEQYF.

This chain joins TRBV6-1 and TRBJ2-7; unclear D gene. Trimming removed 6 bases from V and 5 bases from J, with 17 bases in between. This CDR3 spans 14 amino acids. CDR1 MNHNS and CDR2 SASEGT come from the germline V gene. DNA for the CDR3: TGTGCCAGCAGCCGGTTGTGGCAGGATGACGAGCAGTACTTC. Its protein is CASSRLWQDDEQYF.

The CDR3 region has the DNA TGTGCCAGCAGCCCCCGGAGGGGCGCGGAACTGTTTTTT. It is translated as CASSPRRGAELFF. The V gene is TRBV13, the J gene TRBJ1-4, with D possibly matching TRBD1 (5 bases). Per germline, CDR1 PRHDT and CDR2 FYEKMQ (reference sequence). The CDR3 totals 13 residues. V was shortened by 5 bases and J by 12 bases, with 16 bases between the two germline ends.